This T cell receptor (beta chain) was captured by sequencing in a study of a mutant IDH1 vaccine in newly diagnosed glioma. Noted time point: week 35, safety follow-up. Each dose delivered 300 ug of mutant IDH1 20-mer peptide subcutaneously with imiquimod. Profiled with immunoSEQ multiplex PCR; TCRdb holds only in-frame clones, not every one. The sample comprises some 50,000 clones, over 80% of which are singletons, and about 2.4% rests with the top ten. Comments on this clone: Its antigen remains unidentified.

This CDR3 has 12 residues. V dropped 6 bases and J dropped 4 bases, with 9 bases sitting between them. Germline values: CDR1 SNHLY, CDR2 FYNNEI. Sequenced here: PBMCs, sampled from a glioma patient whose treatment included an IDH1 peptide vaccine. This sequence originates from a man aged 50 to 59 with glioma. The chain is built from TRBV2 and TRBJ2-5; unclear D gene. The DNA for the CDR3 is TGTGCCAGCAGGGGTTTTTCAGAGACCCAGTACTTC. This translates into CASRGFSETQYF.